This T cell receptor beta chain was observed in a study of blood T cell repertoires in COVID-19. At the level of the study: Sites in the United States, Italy and Spain provided acute and convalescent COVID-19 samples. T cells, B-cell-depleted T cells, or PBMCs provided the cDNA or gDNA that served as material.

The V gene's germline CDR1 is SEHNR and CDR2 FQNEAQ (reference sequence). V trimming: 5 bases; J trimming: 7 bases; junction bases outside the gene matches: 13. The CDR3 runs 15 residues. The authors' processing: Amplification of reference gene primers was used by the study to estimate nucleated cell counts. The assay was immunoSEQ multiplex PCR, and TCRdb's table has in-frame clones only and misses some. Clone size and V and J calls were adopted from that table, with D and trimming inferred from the DNA. The table lists about 130,000 clones, 88% of them singletons. Sequences were obtained from peripheral blood. The TCR was taken from a man in his forties or fifties with acute or convalescent COVID-19. V gene TRBV7-9 combines with J gene TRBJ1-2; 7 bases map to TRBD1. The CDR3 DNA reads TGTGCCAGCAGCCCAGAGGGGGCCCCCATCCCTGGCTACACCTTC. As protein: CASSPEGAPIPGYTF.